This TCR beta chain emerged from a study of human thymus T cells. The CDR3 spans 15 residues. V lost 5 bases, J lost 1 base, and 18 bases lay in between. The germline V gene encodes CDR1 SQVTM and CDR2 ANQGSEA. Method: immunoSEQ multiplex PCR; TCRdb's copy keeps in-frame clones and lacks some. The sample holds roughly 54,000 clones, around 94% seen once. The J gene is TRBJ2-7, the V gene TRBV29-1; tentative D call: TRBD1 (6 bases). The material sequenced was blood. This receptor was obtained from a boy less than two years old with a congenital heart defect but otherwise immunologically healthy. CDR3 DNA: TGCAGCGTTTTGGACAGACCCTGGGAGTCCTACGAGCAGTACTTC. It translates to CSVLDRPWESYEQYF.